This section outlines one T cell receptor beta chain sequence together with its context. The data originate from a study of blood T cell repertoires in COVID-19. Participants spanned ages roughly 18 to 95 years and resided in 20 to 30 US areas. Sequencing was performed with immunoSEQ multiplex PCR; in TCRdb, only in-frame clones are kept and a portion is missing. Of a few hundred thousand clones in the sample, around 91% are singletons; the top ten hold 0.9% to 1.1%. The V gene's germline CDR1 is SGHNT and CDR2 YYREEE (reference sequence). The CDR3 extends over 14 amino acids. V was trimmed by 4 bases and J by 2 bases, leaving 12 bases between them.

V usage is TRBV5-4 and J usage is TRBJ2-5, with a possible D match to TRBD1 (6 bases). Material: PBMCs or T cells enriched from blood (not recorded which). The receptor was derived from a man aged 18 to 35 who had recovered from COVID-19. CDR3 sequence: CASSTDSSQETQYF. CDR3 sequence (DNA): TGTGCCAGCAGCACGGACAGTTCGCAAGAGACCCAGTACTTC.